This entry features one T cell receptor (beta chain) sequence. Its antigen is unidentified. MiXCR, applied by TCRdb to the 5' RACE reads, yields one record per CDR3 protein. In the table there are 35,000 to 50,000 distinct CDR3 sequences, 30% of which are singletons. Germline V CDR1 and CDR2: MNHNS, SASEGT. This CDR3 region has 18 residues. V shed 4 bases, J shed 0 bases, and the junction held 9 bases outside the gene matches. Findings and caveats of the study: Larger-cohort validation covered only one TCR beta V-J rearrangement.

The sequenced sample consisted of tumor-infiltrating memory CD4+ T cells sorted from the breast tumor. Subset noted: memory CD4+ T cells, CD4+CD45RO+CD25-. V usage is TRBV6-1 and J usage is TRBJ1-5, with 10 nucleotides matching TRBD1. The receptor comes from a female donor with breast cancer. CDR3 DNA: TGTGCCAGCAGTGGACCACCGGGACAGGGGACTAGCAATCAGCCCCAGCATTTT. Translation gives CASSGPPGQGTSNQPQHF.